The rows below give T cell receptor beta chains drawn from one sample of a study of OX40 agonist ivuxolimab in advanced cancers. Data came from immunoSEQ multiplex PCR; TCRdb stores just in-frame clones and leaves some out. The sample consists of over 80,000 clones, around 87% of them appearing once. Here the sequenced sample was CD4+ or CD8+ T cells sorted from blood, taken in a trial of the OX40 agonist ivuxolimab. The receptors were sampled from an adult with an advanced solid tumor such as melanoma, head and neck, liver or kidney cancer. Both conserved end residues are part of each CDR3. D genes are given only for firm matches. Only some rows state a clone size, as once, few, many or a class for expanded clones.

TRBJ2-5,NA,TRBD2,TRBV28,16,TGTGCCAGCAGTCCTGGACTAGCGGGAAACAAAGAGACCCAGTACTTC,CASSPGLAGNKETQYF
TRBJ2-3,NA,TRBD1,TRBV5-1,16,TGCGCCAGCAGCTTAGCCCGGGACAGGGTGGCAGATACGCAGTATTTT,CASSLARDRVADTQYF
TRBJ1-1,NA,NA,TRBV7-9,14,TGTGCCAGCAGCTTACCCCATCGGGGAACTGAAGCTTTCTTT,CASSLPHRGTEAFF
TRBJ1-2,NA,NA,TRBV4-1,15,TGCGCCAGCAGCCAAGAGTTAAGTTTGGTCGGCGGCTACACCTTC,CASSQELSLVGGYTF
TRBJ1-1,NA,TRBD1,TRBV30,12,TGTGCACGGGGACAGGGCTACACTGAAGCTTTCTTT,CARGQGYTEAFF
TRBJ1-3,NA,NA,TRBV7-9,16,TGTGCCAGCAGCTTAGCTTCAGGGCCCTCTGGAAACACCATATATTTT,CASSLASGPSGNTIYF
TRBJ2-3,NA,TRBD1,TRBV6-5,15,TGTGCCAGCAGCACAGGGGGGTCCTTCACAGATACGCAGTATTTT,CASSTGGSFTDTQYF
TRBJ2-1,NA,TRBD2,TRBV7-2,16,TGTGCCAGCAGCTCCAGTAGCGGGAGGCGTGGCAATGAGCAGTTCTTC,CASSSSSGRRGNEQFF
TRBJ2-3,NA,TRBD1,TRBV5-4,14,TGTGCCAGCAGGTGGGGGACAGGGCTGGATACGCAGTATTTT,CASRWGTGLDTQYF
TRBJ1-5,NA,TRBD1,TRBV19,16,TGTGCCAGTAGTATCCCGGACAGGGGGTGGATTCAGCCCCAGCATTTT,CASSIPDRGWIQPQHF
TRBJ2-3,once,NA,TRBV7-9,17,TGTGCCAGCAGTTTACTAGAGTTGTTCACTAGCACAGATACGCAGTATTTT,CASSLLELFTSTDTQYF
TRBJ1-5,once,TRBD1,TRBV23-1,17,TGCGCCAGCAGTCAATCGAGGGACAGGGGGATCGATCAGCCCCAGCATTTT,CASSQSRDRGIDQPQHF
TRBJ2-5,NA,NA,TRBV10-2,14,TGCGCCAGCAGGGCCGGTTTTGAACAAGAGACCCAGTACTTC,CASRAGFEQETQYF
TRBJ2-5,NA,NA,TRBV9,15,TGTGCCAGCAGCGTAGACCCCAGACTTTACGAGACCCAGTACTTC,CASSVDPRLYETQYF
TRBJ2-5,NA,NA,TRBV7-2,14,TGTGCCAGCAGCCGATCCCGGGCAGACGAGACCCAGTACTTC,CASSRSRADETQYF
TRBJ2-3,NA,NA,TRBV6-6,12,TGTGCCAGCAGTTCCCTCCGGGGAACGCAGTATTTT,CASSSLRGTQYF
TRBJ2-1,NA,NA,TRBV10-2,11,TGCGCCAGCGGCCTAGGGACGGTCGACTTCTTC,CASGLGTVDFF
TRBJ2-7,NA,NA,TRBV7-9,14,TGTGCCAGCAGCCTTCCTGGAACAACCTACGAGCAGTACTTC,CASSLPGTTYEQYF
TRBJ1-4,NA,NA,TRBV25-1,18,TGTGCCAGCAGTGAATTCCGTCAGAAATCCGCAACTAATGAAAAACTGTTTTTT,CASSEFRQKSATNEKLFF
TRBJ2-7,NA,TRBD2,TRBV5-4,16,TGTGCCAGCAGCTTCGCGGGACTAGCGGGAGAGTACGAGCAGTACTTC,CASSFAGLAGEYEQYF
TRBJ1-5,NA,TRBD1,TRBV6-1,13,TGTGCCAGCACCGACAGGGCTGGTCAGCCCCAGCATTTT,CASTDRAGQPQHF
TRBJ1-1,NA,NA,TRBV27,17,TGTGCCAGCAGTCATGGGACGGACCTTATCGCGAACACTGAAGCTTTCTTT,CASSHGTDLIANTEAFF
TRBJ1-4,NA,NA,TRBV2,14,TGTGCCAGCAACATTATACCCCAAGCGGAAAAACTGTTTTTT,CASNIIPQAEKLFF
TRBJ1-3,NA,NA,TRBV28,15,TGTGCCAGCAGTTTATACGACAGGCCCGGAAACACCATATATTTT,CASSLYDRPGNTIYF
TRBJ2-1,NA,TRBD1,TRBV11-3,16,TGTGCCAGCAGCTTAGGGGACAGGACTACTTACAATGAGCAGTTCTTC,CASSLGDRTTYNEQFF
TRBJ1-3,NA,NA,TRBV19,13,TGTGCCAGTACCGAAAGGAGTGGAAACACCATATATTTT,CASTERSGNTIYF
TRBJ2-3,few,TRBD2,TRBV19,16,TGTGCCAGTAGTTCCAGGACTAGCGGATTCACAGATACGCAGTATTTT,CASSSRTSGFTDTQYF
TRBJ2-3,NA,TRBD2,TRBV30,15,TGTGCCTGGACCCGGGGTAGCGGGAATACAGATACGCAGTATTTT,CAWTRGSGNTDTQYF
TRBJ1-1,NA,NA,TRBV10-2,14,TGCGCCAGCAGTCCTCCTGTAGGGTCCCCTTCGGCTTTCTTT,CASSPPVGSPSAFF
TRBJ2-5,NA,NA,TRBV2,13,TGTGCCAGCAGTCGGGACATTCAAGAGACCCAGTACTTC,CASSRDIQETQYF
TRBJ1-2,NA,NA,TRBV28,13,TGTGCCAGCAGTTACCTGGGTCCGTCTGGCTACACCTTC,CASSYLGPSGYTF
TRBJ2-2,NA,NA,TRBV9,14,TGTGCCAGCAGCCCCATCGCGAACACCGGGGAGCTGTTTTTT,CASSPIANTGELFF
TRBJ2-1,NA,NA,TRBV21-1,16,TGTGCCAGCAGCAATTTAGTATCCGGGAGGTGGAATGAGCAGTTCTTC,CASSNLVSGRWNEQFF
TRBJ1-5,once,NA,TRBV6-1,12,TGTGCCAGCAGTGAACCGGGCATGACCCAGCATTTT,CASSEPGMTQHF
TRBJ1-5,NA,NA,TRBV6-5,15,TGTGCCAGCAGCCAACAAGGGTTAGGCAATCAGCCCCAGCATTTT,CASSQQGLGNQPQHF
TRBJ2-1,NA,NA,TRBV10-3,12,TGTGCCATCACTTCAGGGAACGATGAGCAGTTCTTC,CAITSGNDEQFF
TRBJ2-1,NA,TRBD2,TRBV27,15,TGTGCCAGCAGTTCACTAGCGGGAGGGTCCAATGAGCAGTTCTTC,CASSSLAGGSNEQFF
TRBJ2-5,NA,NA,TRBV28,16,TGTGCCAGCAGTTTGTTCTTACAGGGATACCAAGAGACCCAGTACTTC,CASSLFLQGYQETQYF
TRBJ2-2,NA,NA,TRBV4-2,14,TGTGCCAGCAGCCCCTCGGGGGTCACCGGGGAGCTGTTTTTT,CASSPSGVTGELFF
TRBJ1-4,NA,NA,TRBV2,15,TGTGCCAGCAGTGCGGGAACAGACGGGCGTGAAAAACTGTTTTTT,CASSAGTDGREKLFF
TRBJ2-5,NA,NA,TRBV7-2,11,TGTGCCAGCAGCTTTAGGGAGACCCAGTACTTC,CASSFRETQYF